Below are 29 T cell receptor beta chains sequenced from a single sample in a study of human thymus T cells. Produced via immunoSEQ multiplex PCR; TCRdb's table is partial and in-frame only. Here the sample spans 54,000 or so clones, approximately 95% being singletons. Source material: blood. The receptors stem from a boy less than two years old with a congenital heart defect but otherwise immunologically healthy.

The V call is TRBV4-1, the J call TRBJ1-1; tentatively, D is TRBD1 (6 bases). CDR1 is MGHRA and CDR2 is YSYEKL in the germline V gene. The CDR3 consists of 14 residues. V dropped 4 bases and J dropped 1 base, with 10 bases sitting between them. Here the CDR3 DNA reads TGCGCCAGCAGCCGCGCGACAGGGAACACTGAAGCTTTCTTT. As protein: CASSRATGNTEAFF.

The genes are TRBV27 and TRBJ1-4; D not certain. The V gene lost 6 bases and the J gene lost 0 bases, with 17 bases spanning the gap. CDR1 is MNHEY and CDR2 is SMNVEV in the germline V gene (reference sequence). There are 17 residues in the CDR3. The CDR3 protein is CASSISDGFATNEKLFF. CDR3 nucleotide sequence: TGTGCCAGCAGCATATCGGACGGATTTGCAACTAATGAAAAACTGTTTTTT.

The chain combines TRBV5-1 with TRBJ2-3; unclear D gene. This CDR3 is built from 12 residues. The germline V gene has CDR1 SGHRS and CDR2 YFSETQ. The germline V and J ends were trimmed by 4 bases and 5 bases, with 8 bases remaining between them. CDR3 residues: CASSATGDTQYF. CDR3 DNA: TGCGCCAGCAGCGCGACTGGAGATACGCAGTATTTT.

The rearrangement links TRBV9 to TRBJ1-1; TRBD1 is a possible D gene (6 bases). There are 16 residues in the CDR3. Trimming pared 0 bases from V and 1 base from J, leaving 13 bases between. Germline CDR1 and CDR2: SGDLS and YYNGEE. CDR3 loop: CASSVGILDRNTEAFF. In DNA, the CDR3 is TGTGCCAGCAGCGTAGGAATTTTGGACAGGAACACTGAAGCTTTCTTT.

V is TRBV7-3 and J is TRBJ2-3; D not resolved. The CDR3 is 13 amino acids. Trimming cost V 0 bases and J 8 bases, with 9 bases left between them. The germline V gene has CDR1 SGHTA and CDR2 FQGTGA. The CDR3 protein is CASSLTGLGTQYF. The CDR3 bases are TGTGCCAGCAGCTTAACGGGTCTTGGTACGCAGTATTTT.

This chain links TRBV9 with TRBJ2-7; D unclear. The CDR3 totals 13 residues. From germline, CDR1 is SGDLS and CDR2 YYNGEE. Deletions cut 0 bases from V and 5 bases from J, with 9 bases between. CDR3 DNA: TGTGCCAGCAGCGTAGGGGTAGTGAACGAGCAGTACTTC. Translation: CASSVGVVNEQYF.

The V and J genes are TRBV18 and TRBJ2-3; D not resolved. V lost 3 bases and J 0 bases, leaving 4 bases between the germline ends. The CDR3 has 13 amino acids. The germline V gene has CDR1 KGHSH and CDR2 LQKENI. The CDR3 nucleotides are TGTGCCAGCTCACCGGGCAGCACAGATACGCAGTATTTT. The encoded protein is CASSPGSTDTQYF. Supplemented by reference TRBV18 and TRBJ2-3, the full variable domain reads NAGVMQNPRHLVRRRGQEARLRCSPMKGHSHVYWYRQLPEEGLKFMVYLQKENIIDESGMPKERFSAEFPKEGPSILRIQQVVRGDSAAYFCASSPGSTDTQYFGPGTRLTVL.

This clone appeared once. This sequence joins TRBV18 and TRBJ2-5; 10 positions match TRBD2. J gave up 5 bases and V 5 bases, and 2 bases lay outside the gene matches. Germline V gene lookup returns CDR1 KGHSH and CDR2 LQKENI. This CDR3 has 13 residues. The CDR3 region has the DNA TGTGCCAGCTCATCTAGCGGGAGTGAGACCCAGTACTTC. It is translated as CASSSSGSETQYF. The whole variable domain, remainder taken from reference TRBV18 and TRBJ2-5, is NAGVMQNPRHLVRRRGQEARLRCSPMKGHSHVYWYRQLPEEGLKFMVYLQKENIIDESGMPKERFSAEFPKEGPSILRIQQVVRGDSAAYFCASSSSGSETQYFGPGTRLLVL.

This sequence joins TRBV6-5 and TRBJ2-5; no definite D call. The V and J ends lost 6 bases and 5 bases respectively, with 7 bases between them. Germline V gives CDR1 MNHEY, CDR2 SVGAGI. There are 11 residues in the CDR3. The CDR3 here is CASSQGETQYF. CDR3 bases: TGTGCCAGCAGCCAAGGGGAGACCCAGTACTTC.

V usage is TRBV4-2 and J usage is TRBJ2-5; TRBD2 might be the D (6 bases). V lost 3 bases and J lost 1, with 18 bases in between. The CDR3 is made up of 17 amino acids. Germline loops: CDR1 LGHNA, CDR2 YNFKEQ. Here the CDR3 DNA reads TGTGCCAGCAGCCAGGAACTAGCTTCCCTGGGCCAAGAGACCCAGTACTTC. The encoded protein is CASSQELASLGQETQYF.

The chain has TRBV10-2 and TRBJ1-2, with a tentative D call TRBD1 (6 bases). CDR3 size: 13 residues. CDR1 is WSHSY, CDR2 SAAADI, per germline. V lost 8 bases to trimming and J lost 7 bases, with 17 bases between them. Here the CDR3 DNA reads TGCGCCAGCGGGACACAGGGAACGGGTGGCTACACCTTC. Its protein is CASGTQGTGGYTF.

The CDR3 bases are TGTGCCAGCAGTGAAGGTCGTTTGTGGTTCAGGGACGATCAGCCCCAGCATTTT. Its translation: CASSEGRLWFRDDQPQHF. The chain links TRBV6-1 to TRBJ1-5; D may be TRBD1 (5 bases). Between the trimmed V and J ends, which lost 1 base and 5 bases, there was a span of 21 bases. Germline CDR1 MNHNS, CDR2 SASEGT. The CDR3 sequence is 18 residues long.

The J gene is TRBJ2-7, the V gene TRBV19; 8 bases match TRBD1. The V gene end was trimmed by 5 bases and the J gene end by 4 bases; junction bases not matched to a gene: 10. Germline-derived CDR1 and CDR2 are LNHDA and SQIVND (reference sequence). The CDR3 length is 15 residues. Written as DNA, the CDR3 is TGTGCCAGTAGTCCCTCGACAGGGGAGTGGTACGAGCAGTACTTC. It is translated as CASSPSTGEWYEQYF.

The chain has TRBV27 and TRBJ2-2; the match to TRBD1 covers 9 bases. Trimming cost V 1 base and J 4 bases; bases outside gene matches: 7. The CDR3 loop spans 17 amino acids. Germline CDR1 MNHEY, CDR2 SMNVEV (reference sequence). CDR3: CASSLLSTGGATGELFF. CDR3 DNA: TGTGCCAGCAGTTTATTATCGACAGGGGGAGCCACCGGGGAGCTGTTTTTT.

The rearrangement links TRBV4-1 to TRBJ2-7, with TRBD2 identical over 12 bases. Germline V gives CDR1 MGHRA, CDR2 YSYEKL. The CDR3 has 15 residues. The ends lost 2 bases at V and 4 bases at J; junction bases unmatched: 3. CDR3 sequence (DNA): TGCGCCAGCAGCCAACTAGCGGGAGGGTTTTACGAGCAGTACTTC. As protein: CASSQLAGGFYEQYF.

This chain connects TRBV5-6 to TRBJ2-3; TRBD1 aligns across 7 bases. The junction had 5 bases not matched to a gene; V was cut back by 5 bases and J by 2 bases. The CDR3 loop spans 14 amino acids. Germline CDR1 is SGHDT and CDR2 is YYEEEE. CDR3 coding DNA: TGTGCCAGCAGAAGGGACAGACCCACAGATACGCAGTATTTT. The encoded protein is CASRRDRPTDTQYF.

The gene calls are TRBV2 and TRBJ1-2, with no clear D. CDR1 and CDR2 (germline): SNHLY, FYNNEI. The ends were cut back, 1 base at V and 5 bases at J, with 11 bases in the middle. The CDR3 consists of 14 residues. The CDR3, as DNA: TGTGCCAGCAGTGAAGGGGGTCCCCCTTATGGCTACACCTTC. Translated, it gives CASSEGGPPYGYTF.

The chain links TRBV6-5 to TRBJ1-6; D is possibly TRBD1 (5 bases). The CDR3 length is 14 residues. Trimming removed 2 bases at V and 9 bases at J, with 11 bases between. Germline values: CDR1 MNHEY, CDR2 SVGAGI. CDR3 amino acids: CASSYPGGGSPLHF. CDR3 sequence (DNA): TGTGCCAGCAGTTACCCAGGCGGGGGTTCACCCCTCCACTTT.

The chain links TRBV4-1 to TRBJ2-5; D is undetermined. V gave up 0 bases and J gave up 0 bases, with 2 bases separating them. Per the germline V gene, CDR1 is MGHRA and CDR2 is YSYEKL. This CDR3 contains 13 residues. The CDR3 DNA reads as TGCGCCAGCAGCCAAGAGTACCAAGAGACCCAGTACTTC. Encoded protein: CASSQEYQETQYF.

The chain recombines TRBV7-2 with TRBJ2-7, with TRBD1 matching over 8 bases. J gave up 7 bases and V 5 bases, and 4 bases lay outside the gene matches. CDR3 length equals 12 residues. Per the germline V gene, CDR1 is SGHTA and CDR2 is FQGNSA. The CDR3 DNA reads TGTGCCAGCAGCCGGACAGGGAGGGAGCAGTACTTC. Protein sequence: CASSRTGREQYF. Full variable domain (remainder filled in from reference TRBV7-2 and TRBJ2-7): GAGVSQSPSNKVTEKGKDVELRCDPISGHTALYWYRQSLGQGLEFLIYFQGNSAPDKSGLPSDRFSAERTGGSVSTLTIQRTQQEDSAVYLCASSRTGREQYFGPGTRLTVT.

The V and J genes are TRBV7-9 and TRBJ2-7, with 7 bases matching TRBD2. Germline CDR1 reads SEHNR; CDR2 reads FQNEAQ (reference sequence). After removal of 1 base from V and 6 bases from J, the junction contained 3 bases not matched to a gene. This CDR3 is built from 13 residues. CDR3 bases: TGTGCCAGCAGCTTAGTTCCGGGGGGCGAGCAGTACTTC. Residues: CASSLVPGGEQYF.

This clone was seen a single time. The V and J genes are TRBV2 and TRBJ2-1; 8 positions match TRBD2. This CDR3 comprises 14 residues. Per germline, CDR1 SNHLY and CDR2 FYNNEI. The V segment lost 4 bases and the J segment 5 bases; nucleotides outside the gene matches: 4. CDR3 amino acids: CASSVAGGNNEQFF. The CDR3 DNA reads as TGTGCCAGCAGTGTGGCGGGGGGCAACAATGAGCAGTTCTTC.

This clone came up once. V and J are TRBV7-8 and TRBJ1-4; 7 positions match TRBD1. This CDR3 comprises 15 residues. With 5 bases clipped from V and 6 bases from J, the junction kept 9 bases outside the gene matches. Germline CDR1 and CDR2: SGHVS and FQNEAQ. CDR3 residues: CASSTRQGRDEKLFF. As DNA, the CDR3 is TGTGCCAGCAGCACGAGACAGGGAAGGGATGAAAAACTGTTTTTT.

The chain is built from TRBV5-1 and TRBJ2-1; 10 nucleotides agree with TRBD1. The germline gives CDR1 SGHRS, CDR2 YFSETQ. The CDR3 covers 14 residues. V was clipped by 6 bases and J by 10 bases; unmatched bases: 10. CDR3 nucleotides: TGCGCCAGCAAACTCAGACAGGGGGCCGGGGAGCAGTTCTTC. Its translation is CASKLRQGAGEQFF.

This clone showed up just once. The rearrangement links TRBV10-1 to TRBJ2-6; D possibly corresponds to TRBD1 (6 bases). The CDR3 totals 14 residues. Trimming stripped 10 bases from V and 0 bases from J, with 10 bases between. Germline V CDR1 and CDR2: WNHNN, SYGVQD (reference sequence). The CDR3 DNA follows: TGCGCCACCAAGGACAGCTCTGGGGCCAACGTCCTGACTTTC. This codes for CATKDSSGANVLTF.

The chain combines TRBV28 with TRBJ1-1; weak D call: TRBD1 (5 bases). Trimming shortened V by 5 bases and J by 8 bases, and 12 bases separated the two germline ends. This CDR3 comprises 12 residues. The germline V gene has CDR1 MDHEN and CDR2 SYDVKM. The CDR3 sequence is CASSPPGQEAFF. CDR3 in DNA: TGTGCCAGCAGTCCCCCCGGACAAGAAGCTTTCTTT.

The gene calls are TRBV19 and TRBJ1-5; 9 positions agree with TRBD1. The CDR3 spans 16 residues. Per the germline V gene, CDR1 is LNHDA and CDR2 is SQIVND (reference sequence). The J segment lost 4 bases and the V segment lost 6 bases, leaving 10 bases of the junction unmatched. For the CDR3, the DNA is TGTGCCAGTAGGAAATACCGGGACAGGGAAAATCAGCCCCAGCATTTT. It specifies CASRKYRDRENQPQHF.

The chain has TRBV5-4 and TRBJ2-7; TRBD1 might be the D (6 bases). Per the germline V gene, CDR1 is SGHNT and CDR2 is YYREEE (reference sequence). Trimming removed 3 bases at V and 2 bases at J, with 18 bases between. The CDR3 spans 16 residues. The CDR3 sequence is CASSSKTQGSPYEQYF. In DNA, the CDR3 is TGTGCCAGCAGCTCCAAGACACAGGGATCCCCCTACGAGCAGTACTTC.

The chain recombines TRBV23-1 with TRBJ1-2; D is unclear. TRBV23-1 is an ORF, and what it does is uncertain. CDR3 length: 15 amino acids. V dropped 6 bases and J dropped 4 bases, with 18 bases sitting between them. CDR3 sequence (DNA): TGCGCCAGCAGGGGTTGGACTGGCAGCTTCTATGGCTACACCTTC. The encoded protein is CASRGWTGSFYGYTF.